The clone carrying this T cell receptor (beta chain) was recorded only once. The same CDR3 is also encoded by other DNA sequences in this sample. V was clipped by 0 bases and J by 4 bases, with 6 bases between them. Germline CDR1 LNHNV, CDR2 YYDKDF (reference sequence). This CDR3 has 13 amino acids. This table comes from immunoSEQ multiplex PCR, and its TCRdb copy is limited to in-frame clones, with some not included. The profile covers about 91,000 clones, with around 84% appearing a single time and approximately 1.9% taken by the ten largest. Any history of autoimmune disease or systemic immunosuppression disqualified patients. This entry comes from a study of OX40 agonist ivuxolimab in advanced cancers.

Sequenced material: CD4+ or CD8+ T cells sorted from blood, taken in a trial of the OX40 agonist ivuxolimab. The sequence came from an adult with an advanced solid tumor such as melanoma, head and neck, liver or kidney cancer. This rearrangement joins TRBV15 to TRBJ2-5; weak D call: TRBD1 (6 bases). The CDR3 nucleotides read TGTGCCACCAGCAGAGACAGGGGAGAGACCCAGTACTTC. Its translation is CATSRDRGETQYF. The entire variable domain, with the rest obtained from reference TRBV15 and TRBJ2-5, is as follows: DAMVIQNPRYQVTQFGKPVTLSCSQTLNHNVMYWYQQKSSQAPKLLFHYYDKDFNNEADTPDNFQSRRPNTSFCFLDIRSPGLGDTAMYLCATSRDRGETQYFGPGTRLLVL.